This TCR beta chain derives from a study of blood T cell repertoires in COVID-19. Study-level information: Researchers got acute and convalescent COVID-19 samples from the United States, Italy and Spain.

Seattle cases were enrolled at active infection and followed longitudinally. The CDR3 is made up of 14 amino acids. Losses at the gene ends were 4 bases for V and 5 bases for J; bases not matched to a gene: 5. Germline V gene sequence: CDR1 LGHDT, CDR2 YNNKEL (reference sequence). Libraries were prepared by immunoSEQ multiplex PCR; TCRdb keeps only in-frame clonotypes and omits some of them. There are about 250,000 clones in the sample; around 88% occur only once, and approximately 5.5% lies in the top ten. The specimen sequenced was peripheral blood. The chain carries TRBV3-1 (or the pseudogene TRBV3-2) and TRBJ1-2; 9 nucleotides agree with TRBD1. The receptor was derived from a woman of 80 years or more with COVID-19, enrolled during active disease. This CDR3 is CASSLEDRGYGYTF. The CDR3 nucleotides read TGTGCCAGCAGCCTCGAGGACAGGGGATATGGCTACACCTTC.